One and the same sample provided the 15 T cell receptor beta chains below, sequenced in a study of blood T cell repertoires in COVID-19. Some clones are missing from TCRdb's copy, which holds only in-frame ones; the method was immunoSEQ multiplex PCR. The table includes more than 150,000 clones, about 80% detected once. Sequencing was carried out using peripheral blood. These receptors originate from a man aged 60 to 69 with acute or convalescent COVID-19.

This clone was seen repeatedly, ten times or more. V gene TRBV5-4 combines with J gene TRBJ2-7; D not resolved. V dropped 0 bases and J dropped 4 bases, with 14 bases sitting between them. Germline CDR1 SGHNT, CDR2 YYREEE (reference sequence). This CDR3 comprises 15 residues. CDR3 loop: CASSLDGSKIYEQYF. CDR3 nucleotide sequence: TGTGCCAGCAGCTTGGACGGGTCCAAAATATACGAGCAGTACTTC.

A remark on this clone: Germline and junction disagree at one end, which may indicate a read error. The rearrangement joins TRBV6-1 to TRBJ1-4; weak D call: TRBD1 (6 bases). CDR1 is MNHNS and CDR2 is SASEGT in the germline V gene. The CDR3 is made up of 16 amino acids. The CDR3 nucleotides read TGTGCCAGCAGCGAAGGACAGACGAGAACTAATGAAAAACTGTTTTTT. Its protein is CASSEGQTRTNEKLFF.

This rearrangement joins TRBV11-3 to TRBJ2-6, with unresolved D. V gave up 1 base and J gave up 2 bases, with 9 bases separating them. The CDR3 runs 16 residues. Germline V lookup: CDR1 SGHNT, CDR2 YENEEA. CDR3 in amino acids: CASSLGPVTGANVLTF. The CDR3 nucleotides read TGTGCCAGCAGCTTAGGTCCGGTTACTGGGGCCAACGTCCTGACTTTC.

The chain recombines TRBV5-1 with TRBJ2-5; D gene ambiguous. With 5 bases removed from V and 5 bases from J, the gap between germline ends came to 13 bases. This CDR3 contains 13 residues. Germline loops: CDR1 SGHRS, CDR2 YFSETQ. The CDR3 reads CASRIQFSETQYF. The CDR3 coding sequence is TGCGCCAGCAGAATTCAGTTCTCTGAGACCCAGTACTTC.

A word on this clone: Within the sample, other DNA sequences also encode this same CDR3. The chain links TRBV30 to TRBJ2-7, with TRBD2 matching 8 bases. J gave up 3 bases and V 4 bases, and 5 bases lay outside the gene matches. The CDR3 sequence is 13 residues long. Germline loops: CDR1 GTSNPN, CDR2 SVGIG (reference sequence). CDR3 protein: CAWTGLAGYEQYF. CDR3 nucleotide sequence: TGTGCCTGGACTGGCCTAGCGGGCTACGAGCAGTACTTC.

The J gene is TRBJ1-2, the V gene TRBV28, with D possibly TRBD1 on 5 matching bases. V dropped 2 bases and J dropped 9 bases, with 16 bases sitting between them. Germline V gene sequence: CDR1 MDHEN, CDR2 SYDVKM. The CDR3 spans 14 residues. This chain's CDR3 is CASSLGAGGGSYTF. The CDR3 DNA reads TGTGCCAGCAGTTTAGGGGCCGGGGGTGGAAGCTACACCTTC.

The rearrangement links TRBV6-2 or TRBV6-3 to TRBJ2-5; tentatively, D is TRBD2 (5 bases). V was pared by 6 bases and J by 4 bases, with 9 bases between. The length of the CDR3 is 12 residues. Germline CDR1 and CDR2: MNHEY and SVGEGT. The CDR3: CASSDYSETQYF. CDR3 nucleotide sequence: TGTGCCAGCAGCGACTATTCAGAGACCCAGTACTTC.

The chain couples TRBV2 to TRBJ1-5; TRBD1 agrees at 9 bases. CDR1 is SNHLY, CDR2 FYNNEI, per germline. This CDR3 contains 12 residues. V lost 8 bases to trimming and J lost 4 bases; unmatched junction nucleotides: 0. In DNA form, the CDR3 reads TGTGCCAGCGGGACAGGGAATCAGCCCCAGCATTTT. This codes for CASGTGNQPQHF. The full variable domain, completed using reference TRBV2 and TRBJ1-5, is EPEVTQTPSHQVTQMGQEVILRCVPISNHLYFYWYRQILGQKVEFLVSFYNNEISEKSEIFDDQFSVERPDGSNFTLKIRSTKLEDSAMYFCASGTGNQPQHFGDGTRLSIL.

This clone was observed at least ten times. The chain recombines TRBV6-6 with TRBJ2-7, with D perhaps TRBD1 (5 bases). Germline V gene lookup returns CDR1 MNHNY and CDR2 SVGAGI (reference sequence). Trimming stripped 2 bases from V and 2 bases from J, with 10 bases between. This CDR3 contains 14 residues. CDR3 in DNA: TGTGCCAGCAGTTACGCCCAGGGAACCTACGAGCAGTACTTC. Amino acid sequence: CASSYAQGTYEQYF.

The chain carries TRBV9 and TRBJ2-7; TRBD1 aligns across 8 bases. The CDR3 contains 18 residues. The ends lost 0 bases at V and 1 base at J; junction bases unmatched: 12. Germline V gene lookup returns CDR1 SGDLS and CDR2 YYNGEE. The chain's CDR3 is CASSVGGADRGPSYEQYF. The CDR3 region has the DNA TGTGCCAGCAGCGTAGGGGGGGCAGACAGGGGCCCTTCCTACGAGCAGTACTTC.

This rearrangement joins TRBV24-1 to TRBJ2-1; 7 bases match TRBD2. CDR1 is KGHDR and CDR2 is SFDVKD in the germline V gene. The junction had 2 bases not matched to a gene; V was cut back by 4 bases and J by 0 bases. The CDR3 totals 15 residues. The CDR3 coding sequence is TGTGCCACCAGTGAAGGCGGGGGCTCCTACAATGAGCAGTTCTTC. Translated: CATSEGGGSYNEQFF.

The chain employs TRBV5-6 and TRBJ1-2; 8 bases align to TRBD1. V lost 5 bases, J lost 2 bases, and 5 bases stayed unmatched. CDR1 and CDR2 (germline): SGHDT, YYEEEE. The CDR3 contains 14 residues. CDR3: CASRGTGRNYGYTF. Here the CDR3 DNA reads TGTGCCAGCAGAGGGACAGGCCGGAACTATGGCTACACCTTC.

This clone turned up a few times. V and J are TRBV24-1 and TRBJ1-2, with D possibly being TRBD1 (5 bases). Trimming cost V 4 bases and J 3 bases, with 14 bases left between them. Germline CDR1 and CDR2: KGHDR and SFDVKD. The CDR3 has 15 residues. The CDR3 here is CATSDLGVTHYGYTF. Here the CDR3 DNA reads TGTGCCACCAGTGACCTAGGGGTCACTCACTATGGCTACACCTTC.

The J gene is TRBJ2-1, the V gene TRBV11-2; TRBD2 agrees at 7 bases. This CDR3 is 16 amino acids long. V shed 7 bases, J shed 7 bases, and the junction held 16 bases outside the gene matches. Per the germline V gene, CDR1 is SGHAT and CDR2 is FQNNGV. Written as DNA, the CDR3 is TGTGCCAGCAAAGGGTGGTCGGGAGGTGGTAGAAATGAGCAGTTCTTC. Translating it yields CASKGWSGGGRNEQFF.

This chain joins TRBV7-2 and TRBJ1-5; 8 bases align to TRBD1. Unmatched junction bases numbered 6, after V lost 1 base and J lost 4 bases. The CDR3 has 16 residues. Germline CDR1 SGHTA, CDR2 FQGNSA. The CDR3, as DNA: TGTGCCAGCAGCTTAGAGTCAGGGGGCCGTAATCAGCCCCAGCATTTT. Translating it yields CASSLESGGRNQPQHF.